This entry concerns a single TCR beta chain. Its antigen is unidentified. With template switching, a universal primer site was added, and the cDNA carried unique molecular identifiers. TCRdb re-derived calls from the 5' RACE reads in MiXCR, one entry per CDR3 protein. Found here are 450,000 or so distinct CDR3 sequences, 24% of them singletons; the top ten hold roughly 3%. These data are taken from a study of identical twins. Trimming shortened V by 0 bases and J by 4 bases, and 12 bases separated the two germline ends. Germline CDR1 SGHNT, CDR2 YENEEA. This CDR3 contains 15 residues. General study findings and limits: Zero-insertion findings could be partly confounded by invariant cells (MAIT and iNKT cells).

This same sample was also taken into another study, of T cells expressing NK-cell markers. As that report states: Beta-chain profiling covered CD3+CD56+NKG2C+, CD3+CD56+NKG2C- and CD3+CD56-NKG2C+ sorted subsets. Seven of eight sequenced donors tested HCMV-seropositive; one tested seronegative.

This receptor was obtained from a woman younger than 30 in good health. The chain has TRBV11-3 and TRBJ1-1; no reliable D call. The sequenced sample was CD4+ T cells sorted from blood. The CDR3 spells CASSLDTRSGTEAFF. The CDR3 nucleotides read TGTGCCAGCAGCTTAGATACTAGGTCGGGCACTGAAGCTTTCTTT. Full variable domain (remainder filled in from reference TRBV11-3 and TRBJ1-1): EAGVVQSPRYKIIEKKQPVAFWCNPISGHNTLYWYLQNLGQGPELLIRYENEEAVDDSQLPKDRFSAERLKGVDSTLKIQPAELGDSAVYLCASSLDTRSGTEAFFGQGTRLTVV.